This T cell receptor (beta chain) was sequenced during a study of spatial heterogeneity in lung cancer. The overall study: Matched bulk RNA-seq yielded a T cell transcriptional module score. Counts of TCR transcripts in tumor regions correlated strongly with that score.

TCRdb reanalysed the 5' RACE reads using MiXCR and keeps one entry per CDR3 protein. This repertoire shows over 10,000 distinct CDR3 sequences, under 6% found once; its top ten account for approximately 26%. General observations from the study: How many expanded intratumoral alpha and beta TCRs were present tracked the tumor mutation count, which was a count of nonsynonymous mutations.

This clonotype was seen ten or more times. Its antigen is unidentified. This beta chain appears as a stray read in a library generated for alpha chains; its size is not informative. Noted time point: sample taken at primary tumor resection. The donors comprised 60 to 80 untreated early-stage non-small cell lung cancer patients. This CDR3 region has 14 residues. V shed 2 bases and J shed 3 bases, with 11 bases lying between them. CDR1 SGHRS and CDR2 YFSETQ come from the germline V gene. The sample consisted of lung tumor tissue, taken at surgery. This sequence was found in a male donor with early-stage non-small cell lung cancer. The chain joins TRBV5-1 to TRBJ1-1; D uncertain. CDR3 loop: CASSFLGYDTEAFF. The CDR3, as DNA: TGCGCCAGCAGCTTTCTGGGGTACGACACTGAAGCTTTCTTT.